This record concerns one T cell receptor (beta chain) sequence. This sample is part of a study of blood T cell repertoires in COVID-19. Looking at the study overall: In each case, the material was cDNA or gDNA derived from T cells, B-cell-depleted T cells, or PBMCs.

Libraries were prepared by immunoSEQ multiplex PCR; TCRdb keeps only in-frame clonotypes and omits some of them. This table holds hundreds of thousands of clones, roughly 90% found once. Looked up from germline, CDR1 is MNHEY and CDR2 is SVGAGI. J was trimmed by 7 bases and V by 8 bases; bases with no gene match: 13. This CDR3 has 14 residues. The receptor was derived from a man aged 40-49 years with acute or convalescent COVID-19. The rearrangement links TRBV6-5 to TRBJ1-1, with 7 bases aligning to TRBD1. Sequencing was performed on peripheral blood. The DNA for the CDR3 is TGTGCCAGCTGTAGAAACAGGGGTTTTTTTGAAGCTTTCTTT. Encoded protein: CASCRNRGFFEAFF.